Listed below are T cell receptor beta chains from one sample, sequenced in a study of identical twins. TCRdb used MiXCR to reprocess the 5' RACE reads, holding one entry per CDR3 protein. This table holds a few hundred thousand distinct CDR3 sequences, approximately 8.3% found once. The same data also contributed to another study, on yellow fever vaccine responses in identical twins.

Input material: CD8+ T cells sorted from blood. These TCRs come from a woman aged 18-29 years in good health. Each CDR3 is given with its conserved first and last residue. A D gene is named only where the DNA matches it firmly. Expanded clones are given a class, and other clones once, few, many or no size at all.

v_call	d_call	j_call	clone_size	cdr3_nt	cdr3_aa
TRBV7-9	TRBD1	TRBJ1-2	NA	TGTGCCAGCAGCTCGACGCAGGGGGCAGACGGCTACACCTTC	CASSSTQGADGYTF
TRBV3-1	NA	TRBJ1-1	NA	TGTGCCAGCAGCCCCAAGCTTAACACTGAAGCTTTCTTT	CASSPKLNTEAFF
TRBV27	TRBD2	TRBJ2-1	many	TGTGCCAGCAGTTTGCCCCCAGCGGGAGATAGTGAGCAGTTCTTC	CASSLPPAGDSEQFF
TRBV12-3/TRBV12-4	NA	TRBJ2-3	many	TGTGCCAGCAGTTTATCGGGGGCAGATACGCAGTATTTT	CASSLSGADTQYF
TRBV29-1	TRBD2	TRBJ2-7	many	TGCAGCGTTGATTTCGGGAGGGGGATAAACGAGCAGTACTTC	CSVDFGRGINEQYF
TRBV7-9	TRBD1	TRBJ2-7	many	TGTGCCAGCAGCCCCGGGACAGGGGTGTACAACGAGCAGTACTTC	CASSPGTGVYNEQYF
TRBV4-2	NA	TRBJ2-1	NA	TGTGCCAGCAGCCAAGGGGCACACTTAGGCAATGAGCAGTTCTTC	CASSQGAHLGNEQFF
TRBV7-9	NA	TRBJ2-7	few	TGTGCCAGCAGCCCCACTGGGGATGGGGAGCAGTACTTC	CASSPTGDGEQYF
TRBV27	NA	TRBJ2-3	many	TGTGCCAGCAGTTTAGTATCTGGCACAGATACGCAGTATTTT	CASSLVSGTDTQYF
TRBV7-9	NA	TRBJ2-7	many	TGTGCCAGCAGTTCGGACTTACTCTACGAGCAGTACTTC	CASSSDLLYEQYF
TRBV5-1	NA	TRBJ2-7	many	TGCGCCAGCTTTCCCGCTCCCGCAGGCTCCTACGAGCAGTACTTC	CASFPAPAGSYEQYF
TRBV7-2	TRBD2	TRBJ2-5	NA	TGTGCCAGCAGCTTAGGACTAGCGGACCTCCATGGGTGGACCCAGTACTTC	CASSLGLADLHGWTQYF
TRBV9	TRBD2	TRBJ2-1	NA	TGTGCCAGCAGCGAGTTCGGCGGGGGGCCGGATCTGGGAGAGCAGTTCTTC	CASSEFGGGPDLGEQFF
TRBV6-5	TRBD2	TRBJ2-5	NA	TGTGCCAGCAGTTGGACTAGCGGGAGTGAGACCCAGTACTTC	CASSWTSGSETQYF
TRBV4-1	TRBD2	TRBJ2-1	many	TGCGCCAGCAGCCACGTTCTAGCGGGGGTACCCTACAATGAGCAGTTCTTC	CASSHVLAGVPYNEQFF
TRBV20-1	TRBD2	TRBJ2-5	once	TGCTGCGCTAGAGATTGGTGGACTAGCGGGGGCCAAGAGACCCAGTACTTC	CCARDWWTSGGQETQYF
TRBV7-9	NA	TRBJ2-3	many	TGTGCCAGCAGCACAAGCCTCCTACCAGATACGCAGTATTTT	CASSTSLLPDTQYF
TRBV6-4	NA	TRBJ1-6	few	TGTGCCAGCAGTGACAGGGAGGGATCACCCCTCCACTTT	CASSDREGSPLHF
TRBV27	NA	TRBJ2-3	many	TGTGCCAGCAGTTCTACATCAGTGTTAGGCACAGATACGCAGTATTTT	CASSSTSVLGTDTQYF
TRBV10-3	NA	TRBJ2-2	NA	TGTGCCATCAGTGGTGGGGAGGCGCCCGGGGAGCTGTTTTTT	CAISGGEAPGELFF
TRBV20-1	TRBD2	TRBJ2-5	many	TGCAGTGCTAGAGATCGGATACTAGCGGGAGCAATCGGGGAGACCCAGTACTTC	CSARDRILAGAIGETQYF
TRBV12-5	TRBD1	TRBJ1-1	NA	TGTGCTAGTGGTAGAACAGGGGTCACTGAAGCTTTCTTT	CASGRTGVTEAFF
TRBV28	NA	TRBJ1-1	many	TGTGCCAGCAGTTTTGAGGGAGTTACCGAACTGAACACTGAAGTTTTCTTT	CASSFEGVTELNTEVFF
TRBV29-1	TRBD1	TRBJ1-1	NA	TGCAGCGTCCAATCGGGACAGGTGGCTTTCTTT	CSVQSGQVAFF
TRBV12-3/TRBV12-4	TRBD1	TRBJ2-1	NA	TGTGCCAGCAGCAGATCAGACAGGGGGCCCTACAATGAGCAGTTCTTC	CASSRSDRGPYNEQFF
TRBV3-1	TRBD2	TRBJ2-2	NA	TGTGCCAGCAGCCAAGAGAAGGGACTAGCGGGAGTTACCGGGGAGCTGTTTTTT	CASSQEKGLAGVTGELFF
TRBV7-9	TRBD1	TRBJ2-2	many	TGTGCCAGCAGCTTAGACAGGGGCTACACCGGGGAGCTGTTTTTT	CASSLDRGYTGELFF
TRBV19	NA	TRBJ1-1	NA	TGTGCCAGTAGTATAGGGGGGAACACTGAAGCTTTCTTT	CASSIGGNTEAFF
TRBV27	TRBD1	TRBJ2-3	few	TGTGCCAGTCGCCCCCCGGGACAGGGGAGGGATACGCAGTATTTT	CASRPPGQGRDTQYF
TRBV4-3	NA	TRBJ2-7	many	TGCGCCAGCAGCCAAGATAAGGGGAAATCCTACGAGCAGTACTTC	CASSQDKGKSYEQYF
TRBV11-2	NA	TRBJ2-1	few	TGTGCCAGCAGCTCGCGGGGCCCCTCGTACAATGAGCAGTTCTTC	CASSSRGPSYNEQFF
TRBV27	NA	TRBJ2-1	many	TGTGCCAGCAGTCAAGAAGGGGCACCCTCCTACAATGAGCAGTTCTTC	CASSQEGAPSYNEQFF
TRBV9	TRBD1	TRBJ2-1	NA	TGTGCCAGCAGCGTAGTTAGGGGGCACAATGAGCAGTTCTTC	CASSVVRGHNEQFF
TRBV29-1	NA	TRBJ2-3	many	TGCAGCGTTGTCAGGACAAACACAGATACGCAGTATTTT	CSVVRTNTDTQYF
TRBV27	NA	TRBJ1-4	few	TGTGCCAGCAGTTGGAGTTCAACTAATGAAAAACTGTTTTTT	CASSWSSTNEKLFF
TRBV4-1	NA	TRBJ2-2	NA	TGCGCCAGCAGCCAAGAGCCCGTTGCGGGGCGGGCCGGGGAGCTGTTTTTT	CASSQEPVAGRAGELFF
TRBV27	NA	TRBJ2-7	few	TGTGCCAGCGCTCTAGGCTCCGTCTCCTACGAGCAGTACTTC	CASALGSVSYEQYF
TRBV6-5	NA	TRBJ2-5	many	TGTGCCAGCAGTTATGTGAGGGGAGAGACCCAGTACTTC	CASSYVRGETQYF
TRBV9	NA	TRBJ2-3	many	TGTGCCAGCAGGAAAGGAGCGGCAGATACGCAGTATTTT	CASRKGAADTQYF
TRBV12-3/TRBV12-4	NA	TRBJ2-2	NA	TGTGCCAGCAGTTTAAATGTGTTTTGGGGGCGACGGGACACCGGGGAGCTGTTTTTT	CASSLNVFWGRRDTGELFF
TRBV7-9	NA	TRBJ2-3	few	TGTGCCAGCAGCCCAGGGGTGGGTACAGATACGCAGTATTTT	CASSPGVGTDTQYF
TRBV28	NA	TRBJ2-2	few	TGTGCCAGCAGTTTGGCGGAGACGTACACCGGGGAGCTGTTTTTT	CASSLAETYTGELFF
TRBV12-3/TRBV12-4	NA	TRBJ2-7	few	TGTGCCAGCAGTTGGGGTCAGAGCTCCTACGAGCAGTACTTC	CASSWGQSSYEQYF
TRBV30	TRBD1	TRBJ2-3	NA	TGTGCCTGGAGGGAACAGGGGGATTATGCAGATACGCAGTATTTT	CAWREQGDYADTQYF
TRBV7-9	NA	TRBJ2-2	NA	TGTGCCAGCAGCTTAGCCCCCCCCCCCAGGGAGCTGTTTTTT	CASSLAPPPRELFF